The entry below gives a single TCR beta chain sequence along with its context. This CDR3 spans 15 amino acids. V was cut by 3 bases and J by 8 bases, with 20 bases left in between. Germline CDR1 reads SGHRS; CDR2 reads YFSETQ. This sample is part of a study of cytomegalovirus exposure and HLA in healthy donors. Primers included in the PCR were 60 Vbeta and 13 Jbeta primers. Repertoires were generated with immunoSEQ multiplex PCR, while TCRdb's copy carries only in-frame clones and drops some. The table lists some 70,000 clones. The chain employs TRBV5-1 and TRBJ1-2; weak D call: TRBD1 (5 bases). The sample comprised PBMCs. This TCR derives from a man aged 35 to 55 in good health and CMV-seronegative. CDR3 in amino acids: CASSSTQRGGWGYTF. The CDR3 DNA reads TGCGCCAGCAGCTCAACCCAGCGGGGGGGATGGGGCTACACCTTC.